A single sample gave rise to the 10 T cell receptor beta chains below, sequenced in a study of patients and donors after allogeneic stem cell transplantation. TCRdb re-called the RT-PCR reads through MiXCR, storing one row per CDR3 protein. The table lists 65,000 to 80,000 distinct CDR3 sequences, around a quarter of them singletons. The sample taken for sequencing was blood, either unsorted or a sorted T cell fraction (not recorded which). These receptors came from a human donor who was either an allogeneic HSCT recipient or a stem cell or donor lymphocyte infusion donor (not recorded which). It is not recorded whose cells these are; they may come from a transplant donor.

The chain combines TRBV3-1 with TRBJ1-1; D not resolved. Germline V gene data show CDR1 as LGHDT and CDR2 as YNNKEL (reference sequence). CDR3 length: 13 residues. V was shortened by 0 bases and J by 5 bases, with 7 bases between the two germline ends. CDR3 protein: CASSQDERTEAFF. The CDR3 region has the DNA TGTGCCAGCAGCCAAGATGAGAGGACTGAAGCTTTCTTT.

This chain joins TRBV5-1 and TRBJ2-7; possibly TRBD2 for D (6 bases). The CDR3 contains 15 residues. With 1 base removed from V and 1 base from J, the gap between germline ends came to 12 bases. CDR1 is SGHRS, CDR2 YFSETQ, per germline. The CDR3 DNA reads as TGCGCCAGCAGCTTGTACGGGGGTTGGTCCTACGAGCAGTACTTC. Its translation: CASSLYGGWSYEQYF.

The rearrangement joins TRBV10-2 to TRBJ1-5, with no clear D. V shed 5 bases and J shed 3 bases, with 17 bases lying between them. The CDR3 extends over 16 amino acids. The germline V gene encodes CDR1 WSHSY and CDR2 SAAADI. The CDR3 DNA reads TGCGCCAGCAGTAATCCCGGACGGTGGTTCAATCAGCCCCAGCATTTT. Protein sequence: CASSNPGRWFNQPQHF.

This clonotype was recorded a few times. The V gene is TRBV10-3, the J gene TRBJ1-1; D remains ambiguous. In germline, CDR1 is ENHRY, CDR2 SYGVKD. This CDR3 is 12 amino acids long. Trimming shortened V by 4 bases and J by 9 bases, and 12 bases separated the two germline ends. CDR3 sequence reads: CAISGTGPQAFF. CDR3 bases: TGTGCCATCAGTGGGACCGGGCCGCAAGCTTTCTTT.

The V and J genes are TRBV5-1 and TRBJ1-1; unclear D gene. The V end was cut by 0 bases, the J end by 3 bases, with 3 bases between. Germline V CDR1 and CDR2: SGHRS, YFSETQ. This CDR3 region has 12 residues. CDR3 protein: CASSLADTEAFF. CDR3 sequence (DNA): TGCGCCAGCAGCTTGGCCGACACTGAAGCTTTCTTT.

This clonotype was recorded a few times. The rearrangement joins TRBV11-2 to TRBJ2-3; TRBD2 aligns across 11 bases. Trimming removed 1 base from V and 2 bases from J; junction bases left unmatched: 5. This CDR3 spans 17 amino acids. CDR1 is SGHAT, CDR2 FQNNGV, per germline. This chain's CDR3 is CASSLARLAGPTDTQYF. The CDR3 coding sequence is TGTGCCAGCAGCTTAGCCCGACTAGCGGGGCCCACAGATACGCAGTATTTT.

The CDR3 region is CSASAGTITDTQYF. CDR3 nucleotide sequence: TGCAGTGCTAGCGCGGGAACAATCACAGATACGCAGTATTTT. This chain connects TRBV20-1 to TRBJ2-3; perhaps TRBD2 as D (6 bases). The CDR3 spans 14 residues. The germline gives CDR1 DFQATT, CDR2 SNEGSKA (reference sequence). V lost 3 bases, J lost 2 bases, and 12 bases lay in between.

This chain connects TRBV7-9 to TRBJ1-1; possibly TRBD1 for D (5 bases). This CDR3 spans 13 amino acids. Germline V gene sequence: CDR1 SEHNR, CDR2 FQNEAQ (reference sequence). V was clipped by 2 bases and J by 5 bases, with 9 bases between them. The CDR3 bases are TGTGCCAGCAGCTTAACAGGTTTAACTGAAGCTTTCTTT. It codes for CASSLTGLTEAFF. The full variable domain, with the rest looked up from reference TRBV7-9 and TRBJ1-1, is DTGVSQNPRHKITKRGQNVTFRCDPISEHNRLYWYRQTLGQGPEFLTYFQNEAQLEKSRLLSDRFSAERPKGSFSTLEIQRTEQGDSAMYLCASSLTGLTEAFFGQGTRLTVV.

This clonotype appeared a few times. The V and J genes are TRBV20-1 and TRBJ1-1; 7 nucleotides agree with TRBD1. The CDR3 extends over 13 amino acids. Germline V gene data show CDR1 as DFQATT and CDR2 as SNEGSKA (reference sequence). V was pared by 5 bases and J by 5 bases, with 8 bases of the junction left unmatched. CDR3 in DNA: TGCAGTGCTGCTATCGACAGGGTGACTGAAGCTTTCTTT. Encoded protein: CSAAIDRVTEAFF.

This clonotype was recorded at least ten times. The chain uses TRBV10-3 and TRBJ2-5; D remains unclear. Trimming shortened V by 4 bases and J by 4 bases, and 4 bases separated the two germline ends. The CDR3 loop spans 11 amino acids. The V gene's germline CDR1 is ENHRY and CDR2 SYGVKD. The CDR3 sequence: CAISGGETQYF. Here the CDR3 DNA reads TGTGCCATCAGTGGCGGAGAGACCCAGTACTTC.